This T cell receptor (beta chain) was sequenced in a study of shared clonotypes between healthy human individuals. The data were produced by immunoSEQ multiplex PCR, yet TCRdb's version contains in-frame clones alone and is incomplete. The sample lists 150,000 to 200,000 clones, around 63% occurring once. The sample was memory CD4+ T cells sorted from blood. Sample subset: CD45RA-negative fraction. The sequence derives from a man aged 30 to 45 in good health.

CDR3 DNA: TGCGCCAGCAGGAGTACGAACACCGGGGAGCTGTTTTTT. Residues: CASRSTNTGELFF. V usage is TRBV4-1 and J usage is TRBJ2-2, with D hard to call. The ends were cut back, 6 bases at V and 0 bases at J, with 5 bases in the middle. Germline V CDR1 and CDR2: MGHRA, YSYEKL. The CDR3 has 13 residues.